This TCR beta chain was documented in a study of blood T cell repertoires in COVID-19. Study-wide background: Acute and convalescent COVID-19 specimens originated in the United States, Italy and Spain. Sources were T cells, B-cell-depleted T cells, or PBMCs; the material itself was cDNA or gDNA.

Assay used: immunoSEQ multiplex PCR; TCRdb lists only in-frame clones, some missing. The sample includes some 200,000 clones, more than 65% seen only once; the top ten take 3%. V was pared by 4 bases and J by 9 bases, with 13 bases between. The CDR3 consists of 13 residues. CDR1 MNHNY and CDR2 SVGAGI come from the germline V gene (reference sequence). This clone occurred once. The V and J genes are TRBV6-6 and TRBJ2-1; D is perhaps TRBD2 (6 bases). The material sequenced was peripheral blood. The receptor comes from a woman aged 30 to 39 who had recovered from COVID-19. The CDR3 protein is CASSSLAAGEQFF. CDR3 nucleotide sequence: TGTGCCAGCAGTTCACTAGCAGCCGGTGAGCAGTTCTTC.